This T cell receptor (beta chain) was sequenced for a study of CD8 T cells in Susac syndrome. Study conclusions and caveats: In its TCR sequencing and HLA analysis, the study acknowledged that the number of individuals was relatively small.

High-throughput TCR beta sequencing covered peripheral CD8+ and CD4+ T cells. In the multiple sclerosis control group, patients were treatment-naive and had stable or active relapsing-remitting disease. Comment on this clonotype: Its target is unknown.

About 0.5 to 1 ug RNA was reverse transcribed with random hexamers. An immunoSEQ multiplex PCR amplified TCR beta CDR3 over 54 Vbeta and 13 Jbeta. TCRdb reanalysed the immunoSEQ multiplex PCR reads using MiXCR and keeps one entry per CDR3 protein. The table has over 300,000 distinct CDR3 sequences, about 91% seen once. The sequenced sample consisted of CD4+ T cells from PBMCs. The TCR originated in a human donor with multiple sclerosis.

CDR3 region: CASSHPGGPHLDTQYF. In DNA form, the CDR3 reads TGTGCCAGCAGCCATCCGGGGGGACCCCATTTGGATACGCAGTATTTT. The rearrangement joins TRBV14 to TRBJ2-3; 7 bases align to TRBD2. The CDR3 contains 16 residues. Germline V gene data show CDR1 as SGHDN and CDR2 as FVKESK. V was clipped by 3 bases and J by 6 bases; unmatched bases: 12.